This is a list of T cell receptor beta chains from one sample in a study of T cell repertoires in cytomegalovirus infection. TCRdb re-derived calls from the reads in MiXCR, one entry per CDR3 protein. This table has about 360,000 distinct CDR3 sequences, roughly 18% appearing once. Material for sequencing was PBMCs. These receptors all stem from a human donor in good health (CMV status not recorded). Some clones in this sample may be carry-over from other donors' samples. The CDR3 runs from the conserved cysteine through the conserved F or W. The D gene is left open where the match is weak. A row's size may be missing; if present it is once, few, many or a size class.

v_call: TRBV6-1; clone_size: many; d_call: .; j_call: TRBJ1-2; cdr3_nt: TGTGCCAGCAGTCGGACATCAGGGCGTGGCTACACCTTC; cdr3_aa: CASSRTSGRGYTF
v_call: TRBV6-5; clone_size: many; d_call: TRBD1; j_call: TRBJ1-2; cdr3_nt: TGTGCCAGCAGCGCCGAAGGGGACAGGATGTACTATGGCTACACCTTC; cdr3_aa: CASSAEGDRMYYGYTF
v_call: TRBV7-2; clone_size: many; d_call: .; j_call: TRBJ2-1; cdr3_nt: TGTGCCAGCAGCCCGTCCCCCAGCGATGAGCAGTTCTTC; cdr3_aa: CASSPSPSDEQFF
v_call: TRBV7-2; clone_size: many; d_call: .; j_call: TRBJ1-1; cdr3_nt: TGTGCCAGCAGCCCAACGACAGACCAGAACACTGAAGCTTTCTTT; cdr3_aa: CASSPTTDQNTEAFF
v_call: TRBV6-2/TRBV6-3; clone_size: few; d_call: TRBD2; j_call: TRBJ2-2; cdr3_nt: TGTGCCAGCAGCCAAGTTCGGGGGGCCGGGGAGCTGTTTTTT; cdr3_aa: CASSQVRGAGELFF
v_call: TRBV2; clone_size: few; d_call: TRBD2; j_call: TRBJ2-1; cdr3_nt: TGTGCCACCCATCCGGGACTAGCGGAGTTCTTC; cdr3_aa: CATHPGLAEFF
v_call: TRBV6-5; clone_size: many; d_call: .; j_call: TRBJ2-7; cdr3_nt: TGTGCCAGCAGTTACTCATCCGGACTAAACTACGAGCAGTACTTC; cdr3_aa: CASSYSSGLNYEQYF
v_call: TRBV19; clone_size: .; d_call: .; j_call: TRBJ1-5; cdr3_nt: TGTGCCAGTGGAAGGACTCAGCCCCAGCATTTT; cdr3_aa: CASGRTQPQHF
v_call: TRBV28; clone_size: few; d_call: TRBD2; j_call: TRBJ2-7; cdr3_nt: TGTGCCAGCACCGGATATAGCGGGAGGCCTTACGAGCAGTACTTC; cdr3_aa: CASTGYSGRPYEQYF
v_call: TRBV7-6; clone_size: many; d_call: TRBD2; j_call: TRBJ2-1; cdr3_nt: TGTGCCAGCAGCCCTACTAGCGGAAGATACAATGAGCAGTTCTTC; cdr3_aa: CASSPTSGRYNEQFF
v_call: TRBV7-7; clone_size: many; d_call: .; j_call: TRBJ2-1; cdr3_nt: TGTGCTAGCAGCCCACCGTCTGGGAATGAGCAGTTCTTC; cdr3_aa: CASSPPSGNEQFF
v_call: TRBV6-2/TRBV6-3; clone_size: .; d_call: .; j_call: TRBJ2-2; cdr3_nt: TGTGCCAGCAGAGGGGTCCTGGGAACCGGGGAGCTGTTTTTT; cdr3_aa: CASRGVLGTGELFF
v_call: TRBV28; clone_size: few; d_call: .; j_call: TRBJ2-2; cdr3_nt: TGTGCCAGCAGTTTTATGATAGGGACGAACACCGGGGAGCTGTTTTTT; cdr3_aa: CASSFMIGTNTGELFF